The rows below give T cell receptor beta chains drawn from one sample of a study of T cells in Graves' hyperthyroidism and ophthalmopathy. TCRdb processed the multiplex PCR reads anew with MiXCR; each CDR3 protein has one entry. Of around 600,000 distinct CDR3 sequences listed, 12% to 15% were seen once; the top ten hold 7.1%. Sequencing was carried out using blood. Receptors originate from a young woman with Graves' ophthalmopathy. CDR3s include the opening cysteine and the closing phenylalanine or tryptophan. D genes are given only for firm matches. A clone size is listed for some rows: how often the clone was seen (once, few, many), or a class if it is expanded.

v_call	d_call	j_call	clone_size	cdr3_nt	cdr3_aa
TRBV4-3	.	TRBJ1-2	few	TGCGCCAGCAGCCAAGACAGGGGCAGGGCCTATGGCTACACCTTC	CASSQDRGRAYGYTF
TRBV18	TRBD1	TRBJ1-6	few	TGTGCCAGCTCACCCACAGGGGGCTATAATTCACCCCTCCACTTT	CASSPTGGYNSPLHF
TRBV9	.	TRBJ2-1	few	TGTGCCAGCAGCGTAGTTAGCCGGAGCTCCTACAATGAGCAGTTCTTC	CASSVVSRSSYNEQFF
TRBV6-2/TRBV6-3	.	TRBJ1-5	many	TGTGCCAGCAGATCCGACAGGAACGATCAGCCCCAGCATTTT	CASRSDRNDQPQHF
TRBV4-2	.	TRBJ2-7	.	TGTGCCAGCAGCCAGGAAGACAGCGGCTACGAGCAGTACTTC	CASSQEDSGYEQYF
TRBV7-9	.	TRBJ2-5	.	TGTGCCAGCAGCTTGGGAACAGGGATCCAAGAGACCCAGTACTTC	CASSLGTGIQETQYF
TRBV6-1	TRBD2	TRBJ2-7	many	TGTGCCAGCAGTATAACGGGACTAGCGGGAGGAGGGCAGTACTTC	CASSITGLAGGGQYF
TRBV11-2	.	TRBJ2-7	many	TGTGCCAGCAGCCAGAGGGGACCCTACGAGCAGTACTTC	CASSQRGPYEQYF
TRBV15	.	TRBJ2-6	many	TGTGCCACCAGCACCGGGGCGGGGAGGGCCAACGTCCTGACTTTC	CATSTGAGRANVLTF
TRBV19	.	TRBJ2-2	few	TGTGCCAGTAGATTACCTATTTGGGGGCACCCGAACACCGGGGAGCTGTTTTTT	CASRLPIWGHPNTGELFF
TRBV28	.	TRBJ1-5	many	TGTGCCAGCAGTTTGGGAAGGGGACAAAGGAGCAATCAGCCCCAGCATTTT	CASSLGRGQRSNQPQHF
TRBV6-5	.	TRBJ1-1	many	TGTGCCAGCAGTTACTCCGGGAGGGGGAACACTGAAGCTTTCTTT	CASSYSGRGNTEAFF
TRBV12-3/TRBV12-4	.	TRBJ1-3	few	TGTGCCAGCAGTTTAGCTTTCCCAGGATCAAGCTCTGGAAACACCATATATTTT	CASSLAFPGSSSGNTIYF
TRBV20-1	.	TRBJ2-2	.	TGCAGTACCCCAGCGGTCAACACCGGGGAGCTGTTTTTT	CSTPAVNTGELFF
TRBV28	.	TRBJ2-5	many	TGTGCCAGCAGTTCCCATAAGCGGCAGTACCAAGAGACCCAGTACTTC	CASSSHKRQYQETQYF
TRBV28	TRBD1	TRBJ1-6	many	TGTGCCAGCAGTATACCGGACAGGGGGAATTCACCCCTCCACTTT	CASSIPDRGNSPLHF
TRBV4-1	TRBD1	TRBJ2-7	few	TGCGCCAGCAGCAAGGAGACAGGGGCCTACGAGCAGTACTTC	CASSKETGAYEQYF
TRBV27	.	TRBJ1-2	few	TGTGCCAGCAGCCCCCCCGGGACCCTATCCGGCTACACCTTC	CASSPPGTLSGYTF
TRBV5-4	.	TRBJ2-7	once	.	CASSFYICSANGGKSPYEQYF
TRBV30	TRBD1	TRBJ1-6	many	TGTGCCTGGAGTCCCGGGACAGGGGACTCACCCCTCCACTTT	CAWSPGTGDSPLHF
TRBV6-2/TRBV6-3	.	TRBJ2-2	.	TGTGCCAGCAGTTACTCCGCCGAGGCGAGTCCCGGGGAGCTGTTTTTT	CASSYSAEASPGELFF
TRBV12-3/TRBV12-4	.	TRBJ1-5	many	TGTGCCAGCAGTTTAGCGCGTCGGGGGCAGCCCCAGCATTTT	CASSLARRGQPQHF
TRBV9	.	TRBJ1-1	.	TGTGCCAGCAGCGTAGACGGATCCCGGGTAGGGGCTTTCTTT	CASSVDGSRVGAFF
TRBV7-3	.	TRBJ2-6	many	TGTGCCAGCTCGGAGGGAGTGGGGGCCAACGTCCTGACTTTC	CASSEGVGANVLTF
TRBV6-2/TRBV6-3	.	TRBJ2-7	many	TGTGCCAGCAGTTACGCCGGTTTGGCCCCGACCTACGAGCAGTACTTC	CASSYAGLAPTYEQYF
TRBV20-1	TRBD2	TRBJ2-1	many	TGCAGTGCTAGGTTCCTATTGACTAGCGGGAGTTTAAATGAGCAGTTCTTC	CSARFLLTSGSLNEQFF
TRBV5-4	TRBD2	TRBJ2-7	.	TGTGCCAGCAGCATTACGTGGGGACTAGCGGGAGGGGCGGTCGAGCAGTACTTC	CASSITWGLAGGAVEQYF
TRBV19	TRBD1	TRBJ2-1	.	TGTGCCAGTAGATTCAGGGGGAACAATGAGCAGTTCTTC	CASRFRGNNEQFF
TRBV27	TRBD2	TRBJ2-1	few	TGTGCCAGCAGTTTAGGGGCGGGTAGCGGGAGGGCCTTAAATGAGCAGTTCTTC	CASSLGAGSGRALNEQFF
TRBV27	.	TRBJ1-6	.	TGTGCCAGCAGTTTAGGGTTGGGACCCCTCCACTTT	CASSLGLGPLHF
TRBV28	.	TRBJ1-2	many	TGTGCCAGCAGGAAACAGGGTCTCGGCTATGGCTACACCTTC	CASRKQGLGYGYTF
TRBV12-3/TRBV12-4	.	TRBJ1-3	many	TGTGCCAGCAGGGCAGGCGCGGGGCTCAGCTCTGGAAACACCATATATTTT	CASRAGAGLSSGNTIYF
TRBV20-1	.	TRBJ2-7	many	TGCAGTGCTAGAGATGGCGGTCACGAGCAGTACTTC	CSARDGGHEQYF
TRBV5-6	TRBD1	TRBJ2-7	few	TGTGCCAGCAGCTTGACAACCGGGACAGGGATATACGAGCAGTACTTC	CASSLTTGTGIYEQYF
TRBV6-1	TRBD2	TRBJ2-3	many	TGTGCCAGCAGTGAAGACGGCGGGAGTGCCACAGATACGCAGTATTTT	CASSEDGGSATDTQYF
TRBV7-9	TRBD1	TRBJ2-5	.	TGTGCCAGCAGCCCAAGGGGGCGAGGTCCAGAGACCCAGTACTTC	CASSPRGRGPETQYF
TRBV4-2	.	TRBJ1-3	.	TGTGCCAGCAGCCACTCACCAGCGATTGGAAACACCATATATTTT	CASSHSPAIGNTIYF
TRBV27	TRBD1	TRBJ2-7	many	TGTGCCAGCAGTCGGGACAGGGGACCGGCCGAGCAGTACTTC	CASSRDRGPAEQYF
TRBV7-9	.	TRBJ1-6	many	TGTGCCAGCAGCTTCGGGCGGATGGATTCACCCCTCCACTTT	CASSFGRMDSPLHF
TRBV24-1	TRBD1	TRBJ1-2	many	TGTGCCACCAGCCCTGCGACAGGGACAACTAACTATGGCTACACCTTC	CATSPATGTTNYGYTF